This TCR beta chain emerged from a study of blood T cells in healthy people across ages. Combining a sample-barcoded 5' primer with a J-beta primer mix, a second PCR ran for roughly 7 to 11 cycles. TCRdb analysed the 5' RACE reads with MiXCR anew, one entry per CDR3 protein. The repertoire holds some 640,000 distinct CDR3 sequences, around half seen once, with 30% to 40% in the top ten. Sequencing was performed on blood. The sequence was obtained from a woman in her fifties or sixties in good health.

As DNA, the CDR3 is TGTGCCAGCAGCCGGGACAGGGCGAAACGGCAGTACTTC. The encoded protein is CASSRDRAKRQYF. The V and J genes are TRBV5-6 and TRBJ2-7; TRBD1 matches at 9 bases. J was trimmed by 9 bases and V by 4 bases; bases with no gene match: 8. Germline CDR1 reads SGHDT; CDR2 reads YYEEEE. The CDR3 totals 13 residues. Full variable domain (missing parts from reference TRBV5-6 and TRBJ2-7): DAGVTQSPTHLIKTRGQQVTLRCSPKSGHDTVSWYQQALGQGPQFIFQYYEEEERQRGNFPDRFSGHQFPNYSSELNVNALLLGDSALYLCASSRDRAKRQYFGPGTRLTVT.